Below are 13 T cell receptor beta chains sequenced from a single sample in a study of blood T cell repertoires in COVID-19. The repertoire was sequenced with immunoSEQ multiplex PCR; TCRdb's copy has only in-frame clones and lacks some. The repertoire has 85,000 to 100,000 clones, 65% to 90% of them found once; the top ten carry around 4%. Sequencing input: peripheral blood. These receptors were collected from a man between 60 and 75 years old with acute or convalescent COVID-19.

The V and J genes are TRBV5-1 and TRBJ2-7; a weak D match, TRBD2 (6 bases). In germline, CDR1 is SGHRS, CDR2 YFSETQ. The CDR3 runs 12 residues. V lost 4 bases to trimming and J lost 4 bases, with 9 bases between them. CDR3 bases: TGCGCCAGCAGCCTACTAGCTTACGAGCAGTACTTC. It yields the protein CASSLLAYEQYF.

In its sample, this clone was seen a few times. The CDR3 DNA is TGTGCCAGCAGTGGGGATACAGGGGGGCGTGAAAAACTGTTTTTT. Its protein is CASSGDTGGREKLFF. This sequence joins TRBV2 and TRBJ1-4; 8 bases align to TRBD1. The V and J ends lost 4 bases and 7 bases, in that order; junction bases with no gene match: 8. Germline CDR1 reads SNHLY; CDR2 reads FYNNEI. This CDR3 comprises 15 residues.

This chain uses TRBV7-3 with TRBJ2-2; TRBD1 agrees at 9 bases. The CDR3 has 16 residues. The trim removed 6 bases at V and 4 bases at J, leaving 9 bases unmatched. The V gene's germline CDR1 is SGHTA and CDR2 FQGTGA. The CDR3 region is CASSPPGQGRTGELFF. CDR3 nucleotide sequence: TGTGCCAGCAGTCCCCCGGGACAGGGACGCACCGGGGAGCTGTTTTTT.

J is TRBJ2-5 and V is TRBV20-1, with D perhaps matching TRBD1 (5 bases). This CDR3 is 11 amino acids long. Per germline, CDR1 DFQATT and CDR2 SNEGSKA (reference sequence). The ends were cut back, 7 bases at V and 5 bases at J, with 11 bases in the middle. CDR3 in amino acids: CSGHRGETQYF. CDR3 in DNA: TGCAGTGGACATAGGGGCGAGACCCAGTACTTC.

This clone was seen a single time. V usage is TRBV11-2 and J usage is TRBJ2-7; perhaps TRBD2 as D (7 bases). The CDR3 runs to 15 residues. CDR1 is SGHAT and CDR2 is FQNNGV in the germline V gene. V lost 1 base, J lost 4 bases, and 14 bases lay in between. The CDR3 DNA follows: TGTGCCAGCAGCTTAGGACCGGGGGGCCCATACGAGCAGTACTTC. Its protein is CASSLGPGGPYEQYF.

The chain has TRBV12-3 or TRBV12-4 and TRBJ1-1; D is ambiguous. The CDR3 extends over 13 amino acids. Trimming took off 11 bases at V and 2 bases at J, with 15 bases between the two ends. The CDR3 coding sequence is TGTGCCGGAGGGCGCTTTCGCAACACTGAAGCTTTCTTT. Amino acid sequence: CAGGRFRNTEAFF.

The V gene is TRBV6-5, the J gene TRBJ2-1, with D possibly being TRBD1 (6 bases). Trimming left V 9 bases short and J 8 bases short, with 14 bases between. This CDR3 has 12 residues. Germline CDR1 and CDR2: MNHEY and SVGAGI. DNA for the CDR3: TGTGCCAGTAGCAAAAAGGGGGATGAGCAGTTCTTC. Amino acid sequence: CASSKKGDEQFF.

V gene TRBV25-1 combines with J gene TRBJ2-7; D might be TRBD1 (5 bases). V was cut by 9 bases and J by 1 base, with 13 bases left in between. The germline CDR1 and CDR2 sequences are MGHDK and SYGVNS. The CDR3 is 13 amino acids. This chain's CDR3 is CASEDSFSYEQYF. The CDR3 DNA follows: TGTGCCAGTGAAGACAGTTTTTCCTACGAGCAGTACTTC.

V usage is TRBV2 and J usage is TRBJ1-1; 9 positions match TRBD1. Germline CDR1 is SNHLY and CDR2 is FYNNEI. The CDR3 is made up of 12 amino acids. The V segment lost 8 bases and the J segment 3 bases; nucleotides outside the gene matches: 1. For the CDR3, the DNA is TGTGCCAGCCGACAGGGGGACACTGAAGCTTTCTTT. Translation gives CASRQGDTEAFF.

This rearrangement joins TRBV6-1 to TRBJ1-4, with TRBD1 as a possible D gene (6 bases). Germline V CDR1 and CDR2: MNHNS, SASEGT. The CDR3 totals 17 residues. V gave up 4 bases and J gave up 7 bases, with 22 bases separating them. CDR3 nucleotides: TGTGCCAGCAGTGGCGGGGGGGACACTAGGATGGGTGAAAAACTGTTTTTT. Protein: CASSGGGDTRMGEKLFF.

In DNA form, the CDR3 reads TGTGCCAGCAGCCAAGATCCAGGCCGATCTAACTATGGCTACACCTTC. Its translation: CASSQDPGRSNYGYTF. The chain has TRBV3-1 (or the pseudogene TRBV3-2) and TRBJ1-2; D is undetermined. CDR3 length: 16 residues. CDR1 and CDR2 from the germline V gene are LGHDT and YNNKEL (reference sequence). Trimming left V 0 bases short and J 0 bases short, with 11 bases between.

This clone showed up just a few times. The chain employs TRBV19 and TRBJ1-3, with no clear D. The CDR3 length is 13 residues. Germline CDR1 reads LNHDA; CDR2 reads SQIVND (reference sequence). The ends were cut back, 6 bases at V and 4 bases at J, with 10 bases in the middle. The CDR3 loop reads CASSFLVGNTIYF. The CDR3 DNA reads TGTGCCAGTAGCTTCTTAGTCGGAAACACCATATATTTT.

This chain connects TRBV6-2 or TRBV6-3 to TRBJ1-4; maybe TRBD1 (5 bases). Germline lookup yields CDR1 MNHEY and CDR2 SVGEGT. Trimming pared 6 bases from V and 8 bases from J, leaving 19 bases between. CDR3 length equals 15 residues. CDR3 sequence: CASSLQQEPIEKLFF. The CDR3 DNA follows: TGTGCCAGCAGCTTACAACAGGAGCCCATAGAAAAACTGTTTTTT.